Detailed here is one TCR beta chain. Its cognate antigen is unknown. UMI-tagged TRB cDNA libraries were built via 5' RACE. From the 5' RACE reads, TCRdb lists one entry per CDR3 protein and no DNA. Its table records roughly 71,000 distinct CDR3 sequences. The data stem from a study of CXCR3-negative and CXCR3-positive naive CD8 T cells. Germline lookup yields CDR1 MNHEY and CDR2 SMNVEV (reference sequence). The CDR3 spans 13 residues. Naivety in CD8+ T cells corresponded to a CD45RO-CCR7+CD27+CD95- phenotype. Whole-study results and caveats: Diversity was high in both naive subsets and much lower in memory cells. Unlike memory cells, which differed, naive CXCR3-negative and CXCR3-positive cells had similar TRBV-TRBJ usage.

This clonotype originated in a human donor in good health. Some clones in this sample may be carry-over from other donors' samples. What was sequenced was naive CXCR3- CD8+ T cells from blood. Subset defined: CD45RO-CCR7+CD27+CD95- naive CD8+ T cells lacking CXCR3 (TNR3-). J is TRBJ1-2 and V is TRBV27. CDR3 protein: CASSSEGNYGYTF.